This TCR beta chain was captured by sequencing in a study of beta chain features in type 1 diabetes. The investigators reverse transcribed all of the isolated RNA, so they sequenced expressed TCRB transcripts. Method: immunoSEQ multiplex PCR; TCRdb's copy keeps in-frame clones and lacks some. This sample has about 930,000 clones, with roughly a sixth found just once. This clone has a handful of counts. The antigen remains unidentified. Broader study findings: Type 1 diabetes patients had TCRB CDR3s that were shorter (moderately but significantly so) in all four CD4+ subsets.

There was one heparinised blood draw per donor, averaging approximately 120 mL. The receptor comes from a woman under 30 in good health. Input material: naive CD4+ T cells from blood.

In nucleotides, the CDR3 is TGTGCCAGCAGCTGGGATACAGGAGGCTATGGCTACACCTTC. Translation: CASSWDTGGYGYTF. V gene TRBV2 combines with J gene TRBJ1-2; tentatively, D is TRBD1 (5 bases). The CDR3 totals 14 residues. From germline, CDR1 is SNHLY and CDR2 FYNNEI. Trimming removed 6 bases from V and 4 bases from J, with 15 bases in between.